The rows below give T cell receptor beta chains drawn from one sample of a study of shared clonotypes between healthy human individuals. The repertoire was sequenced with immunoSEQ multiplex PCR; TCRdb's copy has only in-frame clones and lacks some. This sample carries around 2.3 million clones, around 95% of them seen once, and the ten largest clones take around 0.13%. The sequencing input was naive CD4+ T cells sorted from blood. The receptors originated from a man aged 18 to 30 in good health. Both conserved end residues are part of each CDR3. A D gene is named only where the DNA matches it firmly. Clone size, where shown, is once, few, many, or a class for clones that have expanded.

V	length	D	size	J	CDR3	DNA
TRBV2	15	TRBD1	-	TRBJ1-6	CASSEGRGLGSPLHF	TGTGCCAGCAGTGAGGGCAGGGGGCTAGGCTCACCCCTCCACTTT
TRBV27	16	-	-	TRBJ1-6	CASSFRTRPLDSPLHF	TGTGCCAGCAGTTTCCGGACAAGGCCATTAGATTCACCCCTCCACTTT
TRBV15	14	TRBD1	-	TRBJ2-7	CATSRGPDRAEQYF	TGTGCCACCAGCAGGGGCCCTGACAGGGCCGAGCAGTACTTC
TRBV5-1	16	TRBD1	-	TRBJ1-1	CASSRQGQGYVTEAFF	TGCGCCAGCAGTCGGCAGGGACAGGGGTACGTCACTGAAGCTTTCTTT
TRBV5-6	15	TRBD1	-	TRBJ1-6	CASSLGQALASPLHF	TGTGCCAGCAGCCTGGGACAGGCCCTGGCTTCACCCCTCCACTTT
TRBV2	12	-	-	TRBJ1-2	CASNQELDGYTF	TGTGCCAGCAACCAAGAATTAGATGGCTACACCTTC
TRBV11-3	11	-	-	TRBJ2-2	CASRGPGELFF	TGTGCCAGCAGAGGGCCCGGGGAGCTGTTTTTT
TRBV5-4	14	TRBD1	-	TRBJ1-5	CASSFRDRDQPQHF	TGTGCCAGCAGCTTCCGGGACAGGGATCAGCCCCAGCATTTT
TRBV5-4	13	-	once	TRBJ2-3	CASSLAGSDTQYF	TGTGCCAGCAGCTTGGCAGGGTCGGATACGCAGTATTTT
TRBV7-2	14	-	-	TRBJ1-1	CASSPSRVLSEAFF	TGTGCCAGCAGCCCATCCCGGGTCCTGTCTGAAGCTTTCTTT
TRBV7-2	15	TRBD1	-	TRBJ1-2	CASSNGQGNSYGYTF	TGTGCCAGCAGCAACGGACAGGGGAATAGCTATGGCTACACCTTC
TRBV5-1	13	-	few	TRBJ1-5	CASSLAPNQPQHF	TGCGCCAGCAGCTTGGCCCCCAATCAGCCCCAGCATTTT
TRBV2	13	-	-	TRBJ2-3	CASRPDLSDTQYF	TGTGCCAGCAGGCCGGATTTGTCAGATACGCAGTATTTT
TRBV25-1	16	TRBD1	-	TRBJ2-1	CASGPTPGQGKDEQFF	TGTGCCAGCGGCCCTACGCCGGGACAGGGGAAGGATGAGCAGTTCTTC
TRBV30	13	-	-	TRBJ2-3	CAWSSGHTDTQYF	TGTGCCTGGAGTAGCGGGCACACAGATACGCAGTATTTT
TRBV5-4	14	TRBD1	-	TRBJ1-1	CASSLGQGAIEAFF	TGTGCCAGCAGCTTGGGGCAGGGGGCGATTGAAGCTTTCTTT
TRBV5-4	13	TRBD2	-	TRBJ2-7	CASSPSGTYEQYF	TGTGCCAGCAGCCCTAGCGGGACCTACGAGCAGTACTTC
TRBV10-3	14	TRBD1	-	TRBJ1-1	CAISESTGVTEAFF	TGTGCCATCAGTGAGTCGACAGGGGTGACTGAAGCTTTCTTT
TRBV28	21	TRBD1	-	TRBJ1-6	CASSFGIKGTGYVAYNSPLHF	TGTGCCAGCAGTTTCGGGATTAAGGGGACAGGGTATGTGGCCTATAATTCACCCCTCCACTTT
TRBV18	14	TRBD1	-	TRBJ1-4	CASSPVAQGEKLFF	TGTGCCAGCTCACCGGTCGCACAGGGGGAAAAACTGTTTTTT
TRBV9	16	-	-	TRBJ2-2	CASSPGSGPDTGELFF	TGTGCCAGCAGCCCAGGAAGTGGGCCGGACACCGGGGAGCTGTTTTTT
TRBV9	15	-	-	TRBJ2-2	CASSVSPQGTGELFF	TGTGCCAGCAGCGTATCGCCCCAGGGCACCGGGGAGCTGTTTTTT
TRBV5-1	16	TRBD1	few	TRBJ1-2	CASSLALRQGHYGYTF	TGCGCCAGCAGCTTGGCTCTTAGACAGGGACACTATGGCTACACCTTC